The TCR beta chain described here comes from a study of blood T cell repertoires in COVID-19 (dated by TCRdb to 2018 to 2021). A note on the overall study: Samples from collaborators originated in the United States, Italy and Spain and spanned both the acute and convalescent phases of COVID-19. Deeply sampled blood TCRbeta repertoires from subjects exposed to, actively infected with, or recovered from COVID-19 were included in the dataset. The material from the prospective study consisted of cDNA or gDNA derived from T cells, B-cell-depleted T cells, or PBMCs. The sample metadata nearly always contained a de-identified subject ID, COVID-19 status, age in years and sex. Samples came from the ongoing ImmuneRACE study (first 160 participants) plus 1,254 subjects from 6 global collaborators. Where HLA class I and class II types were available, the types were taken from metadata supplied by the sample provider, not from assay-based typing. The repertoires were released in a freely available public database intended as a resource for research on the immune response to SARS-CoV-2.

TCRbeta CDR3 regions were amplified from genomic DNA using the immunoSEQ Assay, a bias-controlled multiplex PCR. The paper's processing steps were these. Within the assay, amplification of reference gene primers was used to estimate how many nucleated cells each sample contained. Sequence reads were collapsed and filtered to measure the absolute abundance of every unique TCRbeta CDR3 rearrangement. For each sample, productive Simpson clonality was calculated by taking the square root of Simpson's diversity index across productive rearrangements. Not all clones reach the TCRdb copy of this immuneACCESS table, which keeps in-frame sequences only. Checked studies attribute under half of the gap to unresolved V genes and leave the rest unexplained. V and J calls and clone size are copied from that table; D and trimming were computed from the DNA. The sample table holds 300,000 to 350,000 clones, of which 88% were seen once. The ten largest make up 1.5% to 2% of the sample.

One collaborating source in Seattle enrolled patients during active infection and followed them longitudinally through the course of disease. The collaborating institutions used their own protocols to collect whole blood in K2EDTA tubes. For TCRbeta analysis, collaborators shipped samples in one of three forms: frozen whole blood, isolated PBMCs, or DNA extracted from either of those sample types. As to this clone: Its antigen target is currently unknown. It has no much larger one-base neighbor in the sample; base qualities were not kept.

Looking up the germline V gene yields CDR1 MGHRA and CDR2 YSYEKL. The CDR3 measures 15 amino acids from cysteine to phenylalanine. The retained sequence is limited to the CDR3, 45 bases, with the frame set at the first base. A distance of 10 bases separates the germline ends of V and J, which lose 0 bases and 4 bases respectively. Results the study describes overall, beyond this receptor: The quantity of clinical and demographic metadata differed by source and by participant and was supplied without curation.

This clonotype was sampled from a woman aged 25 to 39 with COVID-19, enrolled during active disease. Recombination linked TRBV4-1 to TRBJ2-1; tentative D gene TRBD2, with 5 bases matching. Sequencing was carried out using peripheral blood. The base sequence is TGCGCCAGCAGCCAAGATTTCAGCGGTTACAATGAGCAGTTCTTC. It translates to CASSQDFSGYNEQFF.